One TCR beta chain is described in this entry. The assay was run at deep level. Every subset's genomic DNA went evenly onto several immunoSEQ plates. In the source study's methods: Filtering differed for immunoSEQ, which gave only junction sequences without quality scores. This table comes from immunoSEQ multiplex PCR, and its TCRdb copy is limited to in-frame clones, with some not included. V, J and clone size are those of that table, while D and trimming were read from the DNA. The sample includes around 530,000 clones, around 78% of them seen just once. Germline loops: CDR1 SNHLY, CDR2 FYNNEI. This CDR3 contains 15 residues. Trimming removed 0 bases from V and 4 bases from J, with 10 bases in between. The entry originates in a study of shared clonotypes between healthy human individuals. On the study more broadly: The donor pool was made up of a couple of women and a few men aged 18 to 49.

This chain connects TRBV2 to TRBJ1-5; the D gene is possibly TRBD1 (5 bases). The receptor was derived from a woman between 40 and 55 years old in good health. Some clones in this sample may be carry-over from other donors' samples. The sequenced sample was PBMCs. The CDR3 region is CASSEARGVNQPQHF. The CDR3 region has the DNA TGTGCCAGCAGTGAAGCAAGAGGGGTTAATCAGCCCCAGCATTTT. Looking up the rest from reference TRBV2 and TRBJ1-5 gives the full variable domain: EPEVTQTPSHQVTQMGQEVILRCVPISNHLYFYWYRQILGQKVEFLVSFYNNEISEKSEIFDDQFSVERPDGSNFTLKIRSTKLEDSAMYFCASSEARGVNQPQHFGDGTRLSIL.